This entry is about one T cell receptor (beta chain). Its antigen is not identified. The data belong to a study of shared clonotypes between healthy human individuals. About the research overall: Per donor, CD8 memory used one plate, CD8 naive used two, CD4 memory used three and CD4 naive used three.

V shed 5 bases, J shed 5 bases, and the junction held 8 bases outside the gene matches. The CDR3 is made up of 15 amino acids. Germline assignment: CDR1 GTSNPN and CDR2 SVGIG (reference sequence). Into CD45RA+ naive and CD45RA-negative memory subsets, the CD4+ cells were split. As handled by the study authors: Filtering differed because ImmunoSEQ produced junction-only sequences that carried no quality scores. Measured with immunoSEQ multiplex PCR; TCRdb has only the in-frame clones, and not every one. V, J and clone size reflect that table, while D and trimming were determined from the DNA. The repertoire holds some 1,400,000 clones, over 95% seen once, with roughly 1.2% in the top ten. Study-level points and caveats: It was observed that roughly 4.8% of naive CD4 clonotypes were shared across a handful of donors.

The chain has TRBV30 and TRBJ2-3, with TRBD2 matching 12 bases. The specimen sequenced was naive CD4+ T cells sorted from blood. The subset was: CD45RA+ positively selected. The source of this sequence is a man aged 25-40 years in good health. DNA for the CDR3: TGTGCCTGGTTTGGACTAGCGGGGTCCCGAGATACGCAGTATTTT. Its translation: CAWFGLAGSRDTQYF.